The clone carrying this TCR beta chain was detected ten times or more. The data are from a study of T cells in Graves' hyperthyroidism and ophthalmopathy. V was shortened by 8 bases and J by 4 bases, with 19 bases between the two germline ends. The CDR3 extends over 14 amino acids. Germline CDR1 is DFQATT and CDR2 is SNEGSKA (reference sequence). Amplified TCR beta CDR3 regions derived from RNA transcripts. With the HTBI primer set, the TCR CDR3 went through a first round of RT-PCR. From the multiplex PCR reads, TCRdb called clonotypes with MiXCR, one entry per CDR3 protein. The sample includes around 420,000 distinct CDR3 sequences, roughly 13% seen only once; the top ten take roughly 4.8%.

J is TRBJ2-3 and V is TRBV20-1; the D gene is possibly TRBD2 (6 bases). The sample consisted of blood. The sequence was obtained from a woman younger than 30 with Graves' hyperthyroidism. CDR3 in DNA: TGCAGTACCGAGCCGGGAGAGCCCGCAGATACGCAGTATTTT. It yields the protein CSTEPGEPADTQYF.